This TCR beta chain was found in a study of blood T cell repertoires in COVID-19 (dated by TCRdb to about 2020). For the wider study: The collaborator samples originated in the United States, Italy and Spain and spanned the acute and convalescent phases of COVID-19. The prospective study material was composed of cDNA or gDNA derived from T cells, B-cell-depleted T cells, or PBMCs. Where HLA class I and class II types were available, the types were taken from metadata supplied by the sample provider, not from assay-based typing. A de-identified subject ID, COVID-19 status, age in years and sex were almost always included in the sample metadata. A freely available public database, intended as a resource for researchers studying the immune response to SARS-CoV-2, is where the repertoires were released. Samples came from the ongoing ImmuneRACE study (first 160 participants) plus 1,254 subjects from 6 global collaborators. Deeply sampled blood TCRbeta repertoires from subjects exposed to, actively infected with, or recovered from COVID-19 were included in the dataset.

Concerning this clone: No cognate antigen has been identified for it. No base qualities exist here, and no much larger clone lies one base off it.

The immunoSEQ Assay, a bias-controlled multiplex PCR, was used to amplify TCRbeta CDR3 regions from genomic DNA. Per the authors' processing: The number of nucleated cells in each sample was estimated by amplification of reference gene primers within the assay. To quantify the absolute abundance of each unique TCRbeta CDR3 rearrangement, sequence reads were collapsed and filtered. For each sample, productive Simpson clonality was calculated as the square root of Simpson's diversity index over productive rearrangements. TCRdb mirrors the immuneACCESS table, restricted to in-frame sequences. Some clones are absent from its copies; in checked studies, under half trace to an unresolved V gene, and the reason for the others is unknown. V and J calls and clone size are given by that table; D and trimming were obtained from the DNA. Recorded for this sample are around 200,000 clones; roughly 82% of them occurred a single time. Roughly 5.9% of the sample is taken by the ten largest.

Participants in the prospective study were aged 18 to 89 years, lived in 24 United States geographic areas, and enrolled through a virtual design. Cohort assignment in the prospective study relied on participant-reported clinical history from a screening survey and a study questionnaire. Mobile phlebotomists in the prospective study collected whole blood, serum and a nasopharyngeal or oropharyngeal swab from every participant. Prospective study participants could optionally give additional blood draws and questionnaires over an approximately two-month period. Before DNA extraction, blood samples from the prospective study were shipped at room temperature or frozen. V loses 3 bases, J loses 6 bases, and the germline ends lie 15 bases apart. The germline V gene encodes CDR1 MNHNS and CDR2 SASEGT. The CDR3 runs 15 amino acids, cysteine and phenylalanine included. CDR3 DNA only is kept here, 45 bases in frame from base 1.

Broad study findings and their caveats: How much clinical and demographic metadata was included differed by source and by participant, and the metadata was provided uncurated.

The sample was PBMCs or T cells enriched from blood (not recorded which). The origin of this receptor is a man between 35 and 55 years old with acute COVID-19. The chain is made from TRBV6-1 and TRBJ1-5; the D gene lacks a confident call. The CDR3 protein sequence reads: CASSDIWGEGQPQHF. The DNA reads TGTGCCAGCAGTGATATTTGGGGAGAGGGTCAGCCCCAGCATTTT.